A selection of T cell receptor beta chains follows, all from one sample in a study of T cell repertoires in cytomegalovirus infection. These receptors lack a known antigen. TCRdb reprocessed the reads with MiXCR, giving one entry per CDR3 protein. The sample includes approximately 89,000 distinct CDR3 sequences, approximately 30% of them seen just once. Sequencing used CD8+ T cells from cultured PBMCs, obtained from culture after CMV antigen stimulation. The receptors shown here come from a human donor in good health (CMV status not recorded). Some clones in this sample may be carry-over from other donors' samples. Each CDR3 is given with its conserved first and last residue. A D gene is named only where the DNA matches it firmly. Only some rows state a clone size, as once, few, many or a class for expanded clones.

j_gene	len	v_gene	d_gene	abundance	CDR3aa	CDR3nt
TRBJ2-7	15	TRBV6-5	TRBD1	-	CASRKGQGFPYEQYF	TGTGCCAGCAGAAAAGGACAGGGGTTCCCCTACGAGCAGTACTTC
TRBJ1-2	15	TRBV19	-	once	CASSARSLGNYGYTF	TGTGCCAGTAGTGCGAGGAGCCTCGGGAACTATGGCTACACCTTC
TRBJ2-7	15	TRBV19	TRBD1	-	CASSPGQGAPYEQYF	TGTGCCAGTAGTCCAGGACAGGGGGCTCCCTACGAGCAGTACTTC
TRBJ2-2	14	TRBV27	-	-	CASSLSASPGELFF	TGTGCCAGCAGTCTCTCGGCTAGTCCGGGGGAGCTGTTTTTT
TRBJ2-7	14	TRBV7-8	-	-	CASSLLGQSYEQYF	TGTGCCAGCAGCTTACTCGGGCAGTCCTACGAGCAGTACTTC
TRBJ1-6	16	TRBV5-4	-	-	CASSLDVSSYNSPLHF	TGTGCCAGCAGTTTGGACGTAAGCTCCTATAATTCACCCCTCCACTTT
TRBJ1-5	15	TRBV4-1	TRBD1	-	CASSPIGQGWEPQHF	TGCGCCAGCAGCCCCATAGGACAGGGATGGGAGCCCCAGCATTTT
TRBJ2-5	15	TRBV4-1	-	-	CASRQEVGGQETQYF	TGCGCCAGCAGGCAAGAAGTGGGGGGCCAAGAGACCCAGTACTTC
TRBJ1-4	15	TRBV7-8	-	-	CASSPGVSHNEKLFF	TGTGCCAGCAGCCCTGGTGTAAGCCATAATGAAAAACTGTTTTTT
TRBJ2-1	10	TRBV6-1	-	-	CASRGAQQFF	TGTGCCAGCAGGGGGGCCCAGCAGTTCTTC
TRBJ2-3	14	TRBV29-1	-	-	CSVPQGSSTDTQYF	TGCAGCGTTCCGCAGGGGAGTAGCACAGATACGCAGTATTTT
TRBJ1-5	14	TRBV9	-	few	CASSVGGVNQPQHF	TGTGCCAGCAGCGTAGGTGGAGTAAATCAGCCCCAGCATTTT
TRBJ2-3	15	TRBV2	-	few	CASSPFLVSTDTQYF	TGTGCCAGCAGCCCCTTTTTGGTGAGCACAGATACGCAGTATTTT
TRBJ2-1	16	TRBV6-4	TRBD1	few	CASSDGTGKSYNEQFF	TGTGCCAGCAGTGACGGGACAGGGAAGTCCTACAATGAGCAGTTCTTC
TRBJ2-7	16	TRBV11-2	-	-	CASSSSYESLSYEQYF	TGTGCCAGCAGCTCCTCGTATGAAAGTTTGTCCTACGAGCAGTACTTC
TRBJ2-3	14	TRBV12-3/TRBV12-4	-	many	CASSFRGDTDTQYF	TGTGCCAGCAGTTTTCGGGGTGACACAGATACGCAGTATTTT
TRBJ1-2	15	TRBV6-5	-	-	CASSPTLAGNYGYTF	TGTGCCAGCAGTCCCACCCTGGCAGGGAACTATGGCTACACCTTC
TRBJ2-1	19	TRBV24-1	TRBD2	many	CATSDLLPPVLAGTNEQFF	TGTGCCACCAGTGATTTGCTCCCCCCGGTTCTAGCGGGCACTAATGAGCAGTTCTTC
TRBJ2-7	12	TRBV6-6	-	many	CASSPGIYEQYF	TGTGCCAGCAGCCCCGGGATCTACGAGCAGTACTTC
TRBJ1-2	13	TRBV2	-	-	CASSEALHYGYTF	TGTGCCAGCAGTGAAGCGCTGCACTATGGCTACACCTTC